Listed below are T cell receptor beta chains from one sample, sequenced in a study of vaccination and CD4 T cells after COVID-19. The antigens for these receptors are not known. TCRdb reprocessed the PCR reads via MiXCR and lists one record per CDR3 protein. The sample carries some 24,000 distinct CDR3 sequences, under 55% recorded once. Source: CD4+ T cells from blood, cultured in vitro, taken about 7 months after SARS-CoV-2 vaccination. Every receptor here comes from a human donor who had recovered from COVID-19. Each CDR3 is given with its conserved first and last residue. D genes are given only for firm matches. The listing skips clone size in some rows; elsewhere it reads once, few, many or a size class.

TRBJ2-5	TRBV4-1	TRBD2	NA	CASSQWRGETQYF	TGCGCCAGCAGCCAATGGCGGGGGGAGACCCAGTACTTC
TRBJ1-5	TRBV6-7	TRBD1	NA	CARRETGGLCNQPQHF	TGTGCCAGGAGGGAAACAGGGGGCTTGTGCAATCAGCCCCAGCATTTT
TRBJ1-2	TRBV20-1	NA	few	CSAREGGNGGYTF	TGCAGTGCTAGAGAAGGAGGGAATGGGGGCTACACCTTC
TRBJ2-1	TRBV7-6	NA	NA	CASSPGSGTGAYNEQFF	TGTGCTAGCAGCCCGGGATCCGGGACGGGAGCCTACAATGAGCAGTTCTTC
TRBJ2-2	TRBV20-1	NA	NA	CSAWRGWDTGELFF	TGCAGTGCTTGGCGTGGGTGGGACACCGGGGAGCTGTTTTTT
TRBJ2-3	TRBV7-9	TRBD2	NA	CASSLVLAGGPDTQYF	TGTGCCAGCAGCTTAGTACTAGCGGGAGGGCCTGATACGCAGTATTTT
TRBJ2-5	TRBV6-5	NA	NA	CASSLDSQETQYF	TGTGCCAGCAGTTTAGACAGTCAAGAGACCCAGTACTTC
TRBJ2-5	TRBV7-9	NA	NA	CAGVRTGYQETQYF	TGTGCTGGGGTTCGAACGGGGTACCAAGAGACCCAGTACTTC
TRBJ1-2	TRBV7-8	TRBD1	few	CASSRGGSNYGYTF	TGTGCCAGCAGCCGAGGGGGCTCTAACTATGGCTACACCTTC
TRBJ1-5	TRBV5-6	NA	NA	CASSLGTGGSPQHF	TGTGCCAGCAGCTTGGGGACGGGAGGAAGCCCCCAGCATTTT
TRBJ1-5	TRBV4-2	TRBD1	NA	CASSQGQGGQPQHF	TGTGCCAGCAGCCAAGGACAGGGGGGTCAGCCCCAGCATTTT
TRBJ1-1	TRBV6-4	TRBD1	NA	CASRADRANTEAFF	TGTGCCAGCAGGGCGGACAGGGCGAACACTGAAGCTTTCTTT
TRBJ2-7	TRBV19	NA	few	CASSIVPDLGAAYEQYF	TGTGCCAGTAGTATCGTCCCGGACCTCGGGGCAGCCTACGAGCAGTACTTC
TRBJ1-1	TRBV20-1	TRBD1	NA	CSSKRGQLNTEAFF	TGCAGTTCAAAGCGGGGACAGCTGAACACTGAAGCTTTCTTT
TRBJ2-7	TRBV27	NA	NA	CASRIEFSSYEQYF	TGTGCCAGCCGCATAGAGTTTAGCTCCTACGAGCAGTACTTC
TRBJ2-7	TRBV11-3	TRBD2	few	CASSVGPGGEQYF	TGTGCCAGCAGCGTCGGTCCGGGGGGCGAGCAGTACTTC
TRBJ2-3	TRBV7-6	TRBD2	few	CASSLARTSRADTQYF	TGTGCCAGCAGCTTAGCCAGGACTAGTCGGGCAGATACGCAGTATTTT
TRBJ2-1	TRBV5-1	TRBD1	NA	CASSKRGDRLYNEQFF	TGCGCCAGCAGCAAGAGGGGGGACAGGCTCTACAATGAGCAGTTCTTC
TRBJ2-5	TRBV7-3	TRBD2	NA	CASSLTGSGKQETQYF	TGTGCCAGCAGCTTAACGGGAAGCGGGAAGCAAGAGACCCAGTACTTC
TRBJ1-2	TRBV7-9	TRBD1	few	CASSHRDRAGYTF	TGTGCCAGCAGCCACCGCGACAGGGCTGGCTACACCTTC
TRBJ2-6	TRBV15	NA	NA	CATSSETWGLHSGANVLTF	TGTGCCACCAGCAGTGAAACATGGGGACTGCACTCTGGGGCCAACGTCCTGACTTTC
TRBJ2-3	TRBV19	NA	few	CASRAGVTDTQYF	TGTGCCAGTAGGGCAGGGGTCACAGATACGCAGTATTTT
TRBJ1-5	TRBV4-3	NA	NA	CASSQDLSGEDQPQHF	TGCGCCAGCAGCCAAGATCTAAGTGGGGAAGATCAGCCCCAGCATTTT
TRBJ2-7	TRBV28	NA	NA	CASRDNLSYEQYF	TGTGCCAGCAGGGACAACCTCTCCTACGAGCAGTACTTC
TRBJ1-2	TRBV7-9	NA	NA	CASSLDAPPRGYTF	TGTGCCAGCAGCTTAGATGCTCCCCCCAGGGGCTACACCTTC
TRBJ2-1	TRBV20-1	TRBD2	few	CSAQPGTRSNEQFF	TGCAGTGCTCAGCCCGGGACTAGGAGCAATGAGCAGTTCTTC
TRBJ1-5	TRBV15	NA	medium-sized	CATSRITRDQPQHF	TGTGCCACCAGCAGGATAACACGGGATCAGCCCCAGCATTTT
TRBJ2-3	TRBV20-1	TRBD2	NA	CSAYQAGEPASYTQYF	TGCAGTGCTTATCAAGCGGGAGAGCCCGCATCGTATACGCAGTATTTT
TRBJ2-5	TRBV19	NA	NA	CASSIWDRQETQYF	TGTGCCAGTAGTATTTGGGACCGTCAAGAGACCCAGTACTTC
TRBJ2-3	TRBV19	TRBD1	NA	CASRPDRGGTDTQYF	TGTGCCAGTAGACCGGACAGGGGTGGCACAGATACGCAGTATTTT
TRBJ2-1	TRBV5-4	NA	NA	CASSLTGTPSYNEQFF	TGTGCCAGCAGCTTGACCGGGACTCCCTCCTACAATGAGCAGTTCTTC
TRBJ2-5	TRBV6-2/TRBV6-3	NA	few	CASSYPPRGLVETQYF	TGTGCCAGCAGTTACCCCCCCAGAGGGTTGGTAGAGACCCAGTACTTC
TRBJ2-5	TRBV6-1	NA	NA	CASSEQPTQGSPQETQYF	TGTGCCAGCAGCGAACAGCCGACTCAGGGATCGCCACAAGAGACCCAGTACTTC
TRBJ1-6	TRBV20-1	NA	few	CSARPLGHANSPLHF	TGCAGTGCTCGGCCCTTGGGACATGCGAATTCACCCCTCCACTTT
TRBJ1-5	TRBV4-3	NA	NA	CASSQVSGNQPQHF	TGCGCCAGCAGCCAAGTTTCGGGCAATCAGCCCCAGCATTTT
TRBJ2-1	TRBV24-1	TRBD1	NA	CATSDPGTGIRSYNEQFF	TGTGCCACCAGTGATCCGGGGACAGGGATAAGGTCCTACAATGAGCAGTTCTTC
TRBJ2-5	TRBV18	TRBD1	NA	CASSLIPGQGLETQYF	TGTGCCAGCTCACTAATACCGGGACAGGGTTTGGAGACCCAGTACTTC
TRBJ2-5	TRBV19	TRBD2	NA	CASTPHVGGETQYF	TGTGCCAGTACCCCACACGTGGGGGGGGAGACCCAGTACTTC